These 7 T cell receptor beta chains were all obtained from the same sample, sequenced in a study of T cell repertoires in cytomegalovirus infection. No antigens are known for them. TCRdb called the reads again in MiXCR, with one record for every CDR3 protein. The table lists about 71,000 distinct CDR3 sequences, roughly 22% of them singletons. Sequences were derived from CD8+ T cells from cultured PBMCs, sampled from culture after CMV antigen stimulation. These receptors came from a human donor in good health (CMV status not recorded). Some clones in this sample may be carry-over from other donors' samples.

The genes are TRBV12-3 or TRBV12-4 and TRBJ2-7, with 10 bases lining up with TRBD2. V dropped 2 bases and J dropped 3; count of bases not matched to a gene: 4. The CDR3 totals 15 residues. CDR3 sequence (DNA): TGTGCCAGCAGTTTACTAGCGGGGGAAAACTACGAGCAGTACTTC. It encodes CASSLLAGENYEQYF.

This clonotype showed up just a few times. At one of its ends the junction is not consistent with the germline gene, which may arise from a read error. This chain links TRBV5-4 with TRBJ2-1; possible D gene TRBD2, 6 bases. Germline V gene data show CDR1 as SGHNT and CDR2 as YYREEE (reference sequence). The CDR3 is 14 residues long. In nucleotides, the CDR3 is TGTGCCAGCACTAAGGGACTGTTCAGCGATGAGGAGTTCTTC. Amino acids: CASTKGLFSDEEFF.

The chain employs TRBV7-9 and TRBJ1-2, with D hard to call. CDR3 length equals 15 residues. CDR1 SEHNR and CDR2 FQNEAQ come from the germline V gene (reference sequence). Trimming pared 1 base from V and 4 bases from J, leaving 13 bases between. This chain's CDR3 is CASSLGPDESYGYTF. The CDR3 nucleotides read TGTGCCAGCAGCTTAGGGCCGGATGAGTCCTATGGCTACACCTTC.

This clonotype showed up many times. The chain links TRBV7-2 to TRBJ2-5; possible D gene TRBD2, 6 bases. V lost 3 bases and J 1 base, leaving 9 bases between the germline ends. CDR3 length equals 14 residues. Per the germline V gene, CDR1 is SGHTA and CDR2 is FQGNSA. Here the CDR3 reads CASSFGGPQETQYF. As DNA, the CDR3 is TGTGCCAGCAGCTTCGGGGGACCCCAAGAGACCCAGTACTTC.

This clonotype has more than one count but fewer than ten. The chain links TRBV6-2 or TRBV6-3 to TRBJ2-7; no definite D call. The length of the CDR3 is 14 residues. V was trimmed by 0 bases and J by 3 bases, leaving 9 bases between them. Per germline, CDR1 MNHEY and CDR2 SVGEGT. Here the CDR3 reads CASSYSRPVYEQYF. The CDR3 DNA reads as TGTGCCAGCAGTTACTCGCGGCCAGTCTACGAGCAGTACTTC.

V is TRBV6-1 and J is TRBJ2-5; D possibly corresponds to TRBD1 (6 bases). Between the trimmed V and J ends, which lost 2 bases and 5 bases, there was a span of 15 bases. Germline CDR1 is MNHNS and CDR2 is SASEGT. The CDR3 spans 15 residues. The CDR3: CASSERDIPIETQYF. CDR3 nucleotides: TGTGCCAGCAGTGAACGGGACATCCCCATCGAGACCCAGTACTTC.

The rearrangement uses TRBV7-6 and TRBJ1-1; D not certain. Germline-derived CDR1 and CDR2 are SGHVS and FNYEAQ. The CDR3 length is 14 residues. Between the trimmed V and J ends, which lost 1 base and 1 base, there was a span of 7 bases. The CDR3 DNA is TGTGCCAGCAGCTTAGTAGGGCAGAACACTGAAGCTTTCTTT. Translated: CASSLVGQNTEAFF.